This T cell receptor beta chain originates from a study of response to subunit inactivated influenza vaccine. Findings and caveats of the study: With each seasonal influenza vaccination, the authors suggested, few new T cells are recruited.

TCRdb called the RT-PCR reads again in MiXCR, with one record for every CDR3 protein. The sample consists of about 190,000 distinct CDR3 sequences, around 14% of them appearing once. As regards this clonotype: Its target is unknown.

This CDR3 is 16 amino acids long. Trimming cost V 4 bases and J 0 bases, with 13 bases left between them. Germline assignment: CDR1 MNHEY and CDR2 SMNVEV (reference sequence). This TCR derives from a middle-aged man who received an inactivated influenza vaccine. The chain is built from TRBV27 and TRBJ2-1; D not resolved. Sequencing used CD8+ T cells sorted from PBMCs, obtained more than 4 days after vaccination. The CDR3 nucleotides read TGTGCCAGCAGTTCGATCGGGTTTAGCTCCTACAATGAGCAGTTCTTC. This translates into CASSSIGFSSYNEQFF.